In this sample, the clone carrying this T cell receptor (beta chain) turned up once. Its antigen is as yet unknown. PCR primers comprised 60 Vbeta and 13 Jbeta primers. Libraries were prepared by immunoSEQ multiplex PCR; TCRdb keeps only in-frame clonotypes and omits some of them. The sample carries 150,000 to 200,000 clones, about 85% recorded once. CDR1 and CDR2 (germline): SGHRS, YFSETQ. This CDR3 is 14 amino acids long. The V end lost 2 bases, the J end lost 4 bases, and 11 bases lay between the germline ends. This specimen belongs to a study of cytomegalovirus exposure and HLA in healthy donors. Study-wide results and limits: Association of a missense DCLRE1C variant with TCR beta V- and J-gene trimming was reported in a later analysis.

The sequence derives from a man in his fifties in good health and CMV-seropositive. Material for sequencing was PBMCs. The J gene is TRBJ2-3, the V gene TRBV5-1, with unresolved D. The CDR3 bases are TGCGCCAGCAGCTTATCCGGCGCGGCAGATACGCAGTATTTT. It specifies CASSLSGAADTQYF.